The sequence of this T cell receptor (beta chain) was determined in a study of shared clonotypes between healthy human individuals. Germline V CDR1 and CDR2: MNHNS, SASEGT. The length of the CDR3 is 12 residues. Trimming cost V 7 bases and J 0 bases, with 6 bases left between them. Measured with immunoSEQ multiplex PCR; TCRdb has only the in-frame clones, and not every one. The data contain fewer than 2.5 million clones, approximately 93% of them singletons. The V call is TRBV6-1, the J call TRBJ1-1; tentatively, D is TRBD1 (5 bases). The sequence came from a young man in good health. Some clones in this sample may be carry-over from other donors' samples. The source material was naive CD4+ T cells from PBMCs. Subset specified: CD45RA+ positively selected. CDR3 in amino acids: CASKDMNTEAFF. CDR3 nucleotide sequence: TGTGCCAGCAAGGACATGAACACTGAAGCTTTCTTT.